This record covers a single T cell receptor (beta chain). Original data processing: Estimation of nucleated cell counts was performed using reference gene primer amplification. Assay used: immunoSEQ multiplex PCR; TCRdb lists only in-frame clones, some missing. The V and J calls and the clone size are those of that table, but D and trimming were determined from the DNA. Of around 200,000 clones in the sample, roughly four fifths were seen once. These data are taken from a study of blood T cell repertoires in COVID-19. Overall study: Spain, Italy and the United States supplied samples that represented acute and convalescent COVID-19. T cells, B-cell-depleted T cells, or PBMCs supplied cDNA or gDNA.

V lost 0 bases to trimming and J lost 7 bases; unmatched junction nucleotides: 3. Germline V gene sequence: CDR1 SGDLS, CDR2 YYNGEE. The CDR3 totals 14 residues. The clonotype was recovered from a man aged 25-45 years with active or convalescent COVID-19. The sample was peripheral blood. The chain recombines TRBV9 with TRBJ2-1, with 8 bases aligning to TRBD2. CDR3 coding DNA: TGTGCCAGCAGCGTAGGATCTAGCGGGAATGAGCAGTTCTTC. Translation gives CASSVGSSGNEQFF. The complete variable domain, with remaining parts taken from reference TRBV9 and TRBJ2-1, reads DSGVTQTPKHLITATGQRVTLRCSPRSGDLSVYWYQQSLDQGLQFLIQYYNGEERAKGNILERFSAQQFPDLHSELNLSSLELGDSALYFCASSVGSSGNEQFFGPGTRLTVL.